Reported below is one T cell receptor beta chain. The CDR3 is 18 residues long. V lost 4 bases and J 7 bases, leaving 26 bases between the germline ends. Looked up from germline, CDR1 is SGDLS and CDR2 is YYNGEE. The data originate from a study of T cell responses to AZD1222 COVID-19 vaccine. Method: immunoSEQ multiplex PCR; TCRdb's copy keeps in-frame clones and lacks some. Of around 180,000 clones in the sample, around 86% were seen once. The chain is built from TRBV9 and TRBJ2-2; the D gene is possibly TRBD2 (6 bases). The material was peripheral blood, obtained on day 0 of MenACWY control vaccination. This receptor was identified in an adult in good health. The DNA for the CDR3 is TGTGCCAGCAGCCCCCCGCGCGGTAGCGGAGAGGGAGACGGGGAGCTGTTTTTT. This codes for CASSPPRGSGEGDGELFF.